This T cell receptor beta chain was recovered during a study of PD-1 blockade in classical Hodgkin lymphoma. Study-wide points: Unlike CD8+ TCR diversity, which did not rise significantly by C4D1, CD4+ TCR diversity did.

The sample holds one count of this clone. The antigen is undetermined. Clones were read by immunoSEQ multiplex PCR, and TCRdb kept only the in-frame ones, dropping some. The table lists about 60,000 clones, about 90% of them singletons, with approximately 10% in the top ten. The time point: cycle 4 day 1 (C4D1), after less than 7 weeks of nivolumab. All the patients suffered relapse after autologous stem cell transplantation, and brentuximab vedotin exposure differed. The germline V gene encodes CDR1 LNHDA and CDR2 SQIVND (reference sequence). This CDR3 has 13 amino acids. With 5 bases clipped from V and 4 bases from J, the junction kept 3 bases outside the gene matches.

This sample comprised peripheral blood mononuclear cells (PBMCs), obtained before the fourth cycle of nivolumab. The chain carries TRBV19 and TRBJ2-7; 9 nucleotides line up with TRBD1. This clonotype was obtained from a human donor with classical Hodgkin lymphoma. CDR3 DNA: TGTGCCAGTAGTGAAGGACAGGGGTACGAGCAGTACTTC. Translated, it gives CASSEGQGYEQYF.